This T cell receptor beta chain was sequenced during a study of T cell clonotyping in hematopoietic cell transplantation. As concerns this clone: Antigen: not known.

Study results and limitations: CD4 and CD8 repertoire contributions could not be separated without sorting. After transplant, recipient diversity fell while pathologically expanded clonotypes grew through day 180.

Samples: about 28 days before transplant, then days 30, 100 and 180 after. Trimming took off 3 bases at V and 0 bases at J, with 9 bases between the two ends. Germline CDR1 KGHSH, CDR2 LQKENI. The CDR3 spans 14 residues. Profiling relied on immunoSEQ multiplex PCR, and the TCRdb table lists in-frame clones only, not all of them. The data contain several thousand clones, 75% to 85% of them singletons. Material: peripheral blood mononuclear cells, obtained 180 days after allogeneic stem cell transplant. The chain is built from TRBV18 and TRBJ2-7, with a possible D match to TRBD2 (5 bases). This clonotype was sampled from a female patient aged 50-59 years who had an allogeneic stem cell transplant from an unrelated donor, so the T cells may come from the graft donor. Some clones in this sample may be carry-over from other donors' samples. Written as DNA, the CDR3 is TGTGCCAGCTCACCGCGGGCAGACTCCTACGAGCAGTACTTC. It yields the protein CASSPRADSYEQYF.